The 5 T cell receptor beta chains below come from one sample, sequenced in a study of vaccination and CD4 T cells after COVID-19. The antigens for these receptors are not known. The treatment here: approximately 9-day PBMC culture with coronavirus spike peptide pools or control peptides (ViraFEST assay). The Oncomine TCR Beta short-read assay was applied to DNA of cultured CD4+ T cells. TCRdb called the PCR reads again in MiXCR, with one record for every CDR3 protein. This repertoire shows more than 15,000 distinct CDR3 sequences, around 44% found once; its top ten account for 3.7%. The sample consisted of CD4+ T cells from blood, cultured in vitro. These TCRs come from a human donor who had recovered from COVID-19.

The chain combines TRBV25-1 with TRBJ2-1, with 9 nucleotides matching TRBD1. V trimming: 2 bases; J trimming: 4 bases; junction bases outside the gene matches: 3. The CDR3 covers 15 residues. Per germline, CDR1 MGHDK and CDR2 SYGVNS. CDR3 sequence reads: CASSELDRGYNEQFF. CDR3 coding DNA: TGTGCCAGCAGTGAACTGGACAGGGGTTACAATGAGCAGTTCTTC.

There are a few counts of this clonotype. The CDR3 is CAWGTPAGGPLGTDTQYF. The CDR3 region has the DNA TGTGCCTGGGGGACCCCTGCGGGAGGACCCCTCGGCACAGATACGCAGTATTTT. The chain carries TRBV30 and TRBJ2-3, with 8 positions matching TRBD2. CDR1 and CDR2 (germline): GTSNPN, SVGIG (reference sequence). CDR3 length: 18 amino acids. V shed 5 bases, J shed 1 base, and the junction held 17 bases outside the gene matches.

This clonotype has more than one count but fewer than ten. V and J are TRBV27 and TRBJ1-2; 10 bases map to TRBD1. CDR1 and CDR2 from the germline V gene are MNHEY and SMNVEV (reference sequence). The CDR3 contains 14 residues. The J segment lost 8 bases and the V segment lost 5 bases, leaving 8 bases of the junction unmatched. CDR3 sequence: CASSKRDRGSGYTF. Written as DNA, the CDR3 is TGTGCCAGCAGTAAAAGGGACAGGGGCTCAGGCTACACCTTC.

This chain connects TRBV30 to TRBJ2-6; TRBD1 aligns across 9 bases. This CDR3 is built from 17 residues. Per germline, CDR1 GTSNPN and CDR2 SVGIG (reference sequence). Unmatched junction bases numbered 6, after V lost 3 bases and J lost 0 bases. CDR3 amino acids: CAWRRDRALSGANVLTF. DNA for the CDR3: TGTGCCTGGAGAAGGGACAGGGCGCTCTCTGGGGCCAACGTCCTGACTTTC.

The V and J genes are TRBV7-2 and TRBJ2-1; D is unresolved. Germline CDR1 SGHTA, CDR2 FQGNSA. Trimming left V 1 base short and J 0 bases short, with 7 bases between. The length of the CDR3 is 15 residues. The CDR3 DNA reads as TGTGCCAGCAGCTTAGAAGGGCCCTCCTACAATGAGCAGTTCTTC. Translation gives CASSLEGPSYNEQFF.